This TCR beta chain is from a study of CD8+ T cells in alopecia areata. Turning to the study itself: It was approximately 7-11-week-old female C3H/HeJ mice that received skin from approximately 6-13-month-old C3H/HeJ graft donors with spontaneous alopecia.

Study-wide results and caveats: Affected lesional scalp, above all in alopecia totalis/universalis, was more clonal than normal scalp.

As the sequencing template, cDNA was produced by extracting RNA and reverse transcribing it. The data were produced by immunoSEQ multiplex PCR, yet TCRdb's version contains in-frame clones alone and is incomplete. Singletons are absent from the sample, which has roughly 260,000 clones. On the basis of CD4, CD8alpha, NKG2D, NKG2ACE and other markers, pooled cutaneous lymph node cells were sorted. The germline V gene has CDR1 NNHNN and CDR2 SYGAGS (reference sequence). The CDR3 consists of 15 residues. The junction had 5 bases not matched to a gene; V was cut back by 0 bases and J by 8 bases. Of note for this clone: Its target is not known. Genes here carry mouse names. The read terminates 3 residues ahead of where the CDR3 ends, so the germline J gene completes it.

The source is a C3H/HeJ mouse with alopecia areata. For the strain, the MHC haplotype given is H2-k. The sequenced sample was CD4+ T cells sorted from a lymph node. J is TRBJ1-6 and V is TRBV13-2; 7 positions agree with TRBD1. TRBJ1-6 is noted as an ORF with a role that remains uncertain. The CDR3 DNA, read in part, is TGTGCCAGCGGTGATGCTTGGGACAGAGATTCGCCC. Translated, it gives CASGDAWDRDSP. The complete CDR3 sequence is CASGDAWDRDSPLYF.